Only a few counts were recorded for the clone carrying this T cell receptor beta chain. The antigen remains unidentified. This specimen belongs to a study of T cell repertoires in cytomegalovirus infection. Study context: Shared public TCR beta signatures pointed to both CMV infection and a matching HLA type. Study-wide results and limits: The ex vivo response showed dominance by HLA-C-restricted CMV-specific TCR beta clonotypes. Totalled public TCR beta family frequency picked out people who carried CMV plus the relevant HLA.

CDR3 length: 13 residues. CDR1 and CDR2 (germline): SGHAT, FQDESV (reference sequence). Losses at the gene ends were 5 bases for V and 3 bases for J; bases not matched to a gene: 2. TCRdb itself ran the reads through MiXCR, one entry per CDR3 protein. The sample lists hundreds of thousands of distinct CDR3 sequences, around a third seen once, with 15% to 20% in the top ten. The gene calls are TRBV11-1 and TRBJ1-1; TRBD1 matches 8 bases. This specimen consisted of cultured PBMCs, obtained from culture after CMV antigen stimulation. The TCR was taken from a human donor in good health (CMV status not recorded). Some clones in this sample may be carry-over from other donors' samples. CDR3 loop: CASSDRGYTEAFF. The CDR3 DNA sequence: TGTGCCAGCAGCGACAGGGGTTACACTGAAGCTTTCTTT.